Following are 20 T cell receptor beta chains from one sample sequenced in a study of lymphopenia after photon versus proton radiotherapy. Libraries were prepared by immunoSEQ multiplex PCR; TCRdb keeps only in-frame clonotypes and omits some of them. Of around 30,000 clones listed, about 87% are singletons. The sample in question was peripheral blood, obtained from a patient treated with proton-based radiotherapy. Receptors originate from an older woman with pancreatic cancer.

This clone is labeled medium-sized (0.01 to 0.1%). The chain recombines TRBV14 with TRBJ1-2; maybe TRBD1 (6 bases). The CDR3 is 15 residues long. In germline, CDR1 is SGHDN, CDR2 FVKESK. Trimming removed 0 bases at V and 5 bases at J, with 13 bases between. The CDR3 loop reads CASSQEGPRGYGYTF. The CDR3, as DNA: TGTGCCAGCAGCCAAGAAGGTCCCAGGGGTTATGGCTACACCTTC.

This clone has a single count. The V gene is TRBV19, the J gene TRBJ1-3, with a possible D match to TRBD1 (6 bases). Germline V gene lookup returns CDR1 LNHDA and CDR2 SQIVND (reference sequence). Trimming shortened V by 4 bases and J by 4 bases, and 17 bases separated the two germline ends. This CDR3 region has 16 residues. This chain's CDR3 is CASSTTPQGLGNTIYF. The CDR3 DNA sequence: TGTGCCAGTAGTACAACCCCCCAGGGGCTCGGAAACACCATATATTTT.

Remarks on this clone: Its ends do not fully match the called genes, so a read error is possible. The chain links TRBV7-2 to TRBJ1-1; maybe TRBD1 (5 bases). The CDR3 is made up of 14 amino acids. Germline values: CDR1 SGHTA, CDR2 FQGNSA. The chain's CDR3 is CASSLDGGGTEAFF. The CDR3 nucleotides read TGTGCCAGCAGTTTAGATGGGGGGGGCACTGAAGCTTTCTTT.

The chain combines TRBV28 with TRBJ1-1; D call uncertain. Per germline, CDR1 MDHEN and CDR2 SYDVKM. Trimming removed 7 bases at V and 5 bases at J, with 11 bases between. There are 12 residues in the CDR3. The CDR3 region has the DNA TGTGCCAGCACGATTCGAGGAACTGAAGCTTTCTTT. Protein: CASTIRGTEAFF.

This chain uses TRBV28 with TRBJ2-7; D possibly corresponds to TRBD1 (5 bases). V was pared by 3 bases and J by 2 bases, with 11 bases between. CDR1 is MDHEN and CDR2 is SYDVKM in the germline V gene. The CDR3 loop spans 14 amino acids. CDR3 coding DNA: TGTGCCAGCAGTTTTAACAGGACAACCTACGAGCAGTACTTC. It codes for CASSFNRTTYEQYF.

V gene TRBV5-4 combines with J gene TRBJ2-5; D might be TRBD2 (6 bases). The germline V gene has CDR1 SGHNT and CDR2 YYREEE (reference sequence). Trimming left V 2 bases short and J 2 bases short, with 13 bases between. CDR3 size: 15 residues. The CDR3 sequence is CASSFSAGRQETQYF. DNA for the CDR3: TGTGCCAGCAGCTTCTCGGCGGGGAGACAAGAGACCCAGTACTTC.

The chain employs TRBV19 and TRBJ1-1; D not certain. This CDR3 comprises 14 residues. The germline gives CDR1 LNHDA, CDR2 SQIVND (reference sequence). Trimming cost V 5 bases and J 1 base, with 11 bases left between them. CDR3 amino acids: CASSYGPGNTEAFF. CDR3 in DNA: TGTGCCAGTAGTTACGGTCCAGGGAACACTGAAGCTTTCTTT. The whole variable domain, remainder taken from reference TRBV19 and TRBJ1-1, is DGGITQSPKYLFRKEGQNVTLSCEQNLNHDAMYWYRQDPGQGLRLIYYSQIVNDFQKGDIAEGYSVSREKKESFPLTVTSAQKNPTAFYLCASSYGPGNTEAFFGQGTRLTVV.

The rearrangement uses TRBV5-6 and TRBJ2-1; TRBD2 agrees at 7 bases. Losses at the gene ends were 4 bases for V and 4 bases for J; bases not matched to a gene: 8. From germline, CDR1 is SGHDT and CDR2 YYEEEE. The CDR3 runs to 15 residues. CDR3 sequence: CASSQPGLLYNEQFF. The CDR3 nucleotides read TGTGCCAGCAGCCAGCCGGGACTACTATACAATGAGCAGTTCTTC.

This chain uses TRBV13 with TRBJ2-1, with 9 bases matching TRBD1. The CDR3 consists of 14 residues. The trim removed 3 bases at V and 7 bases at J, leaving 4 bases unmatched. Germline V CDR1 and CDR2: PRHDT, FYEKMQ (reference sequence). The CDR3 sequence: CASSLGTGRNEQFF. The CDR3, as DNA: TGTGCCAGCAGCTTGGGGACAGGGAGGAATGAGCAGTTCTTC.

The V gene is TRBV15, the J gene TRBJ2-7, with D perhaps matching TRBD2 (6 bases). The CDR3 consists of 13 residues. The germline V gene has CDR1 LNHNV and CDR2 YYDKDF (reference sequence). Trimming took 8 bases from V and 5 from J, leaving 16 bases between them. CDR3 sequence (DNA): TGTGCCACCCGACGCAGGGAGGCCCACGAGCAGTACTTC. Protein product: CATRRREAHEQYF.

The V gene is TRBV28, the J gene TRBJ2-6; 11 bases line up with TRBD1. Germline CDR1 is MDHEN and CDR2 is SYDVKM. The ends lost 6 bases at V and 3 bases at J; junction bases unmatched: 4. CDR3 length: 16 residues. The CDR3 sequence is CASRGTGGIGANVLTF. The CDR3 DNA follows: TGTGCCAGCAGGGGGACAGGGGGTATTGGGGCCAACGTCCTGACTTTC.

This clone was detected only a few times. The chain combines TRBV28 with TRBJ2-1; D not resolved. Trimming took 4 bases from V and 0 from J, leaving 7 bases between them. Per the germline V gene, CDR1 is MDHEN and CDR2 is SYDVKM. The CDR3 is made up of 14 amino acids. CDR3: CASSSIGSYNEQFF. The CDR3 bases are TGTGCCAGCAGTTCGATAGGCTCCTACAATGAGCAGTTCTTC.

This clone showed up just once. The CDR3 spells CASSDRTSGSVSGELFF. The CDR3 DNA reads as TGCGCCAGCAGCGACCGGACTAGCGGGAGTGTAAGCGGGGAGCTGTTTTTT. The chain is built from TRBV4-1 and TRBJ2-2; 13 bases agree with TRBD2. This CDR3 has 17 amino acids. V gave up 5 bases and J gave up 7 bases; unmatched junction bases: 10. Germline loops: CDR1 MGHRA, CDR2 YSYEKL.

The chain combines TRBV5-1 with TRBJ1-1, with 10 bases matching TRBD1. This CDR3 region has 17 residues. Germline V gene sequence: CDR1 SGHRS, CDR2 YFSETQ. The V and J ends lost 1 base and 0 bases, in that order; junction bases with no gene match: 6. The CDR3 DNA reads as TGCGCCAGCAGCTTGACTGGGACAGGGGCCTTGAACACTGAAGCTTTCTTT. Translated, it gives CASSLTGTGALNTEAFF. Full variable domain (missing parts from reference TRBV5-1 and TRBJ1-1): KAGVTQTPRYLIKTRGQQVTLSCSPISGHRSVSWYQQTPGQGLQFLFEYFSETQRNKGNFPGRFSGRQFSNSRSEMNVSTLELGDSALYLCASSLTGTGALNTEAFFGQGTRLTVV.

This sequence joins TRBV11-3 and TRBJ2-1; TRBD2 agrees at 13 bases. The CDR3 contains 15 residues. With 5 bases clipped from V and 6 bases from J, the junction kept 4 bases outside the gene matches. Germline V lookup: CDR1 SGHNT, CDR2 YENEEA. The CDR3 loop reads CASSRTSGGLNEQFF. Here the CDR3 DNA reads TGTGCCAGCAGCCGGACTAGCGGGGGACTCAATGAGCAGTTCTTC.

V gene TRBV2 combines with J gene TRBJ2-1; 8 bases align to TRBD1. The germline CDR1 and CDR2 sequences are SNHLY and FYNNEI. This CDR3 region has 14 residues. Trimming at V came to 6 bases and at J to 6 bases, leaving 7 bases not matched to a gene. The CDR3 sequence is CASSGDRGGNEQFF. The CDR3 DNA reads TGTGCCAGCAGCGGAGACAGGGGAGGCAATGAGCAGTTCTTC.

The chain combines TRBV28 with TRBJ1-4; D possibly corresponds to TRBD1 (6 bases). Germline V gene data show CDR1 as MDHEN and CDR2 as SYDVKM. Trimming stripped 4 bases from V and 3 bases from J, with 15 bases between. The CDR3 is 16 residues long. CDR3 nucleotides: TGTGCCAGCAGTTCGCCCGAGGGGGGGCCTAATGAAAAACTGTTTTTT. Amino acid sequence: CASSSPEGGPNEKLFF.

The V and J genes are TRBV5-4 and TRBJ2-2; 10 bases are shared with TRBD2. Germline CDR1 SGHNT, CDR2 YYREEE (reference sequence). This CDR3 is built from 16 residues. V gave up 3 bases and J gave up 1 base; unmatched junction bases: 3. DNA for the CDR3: TGTGCCAGCAGCTCCTCTAGCGGGAGGAACACCGGGGAGCTGTTTTTT. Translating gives CASSSSSGRNTGELFF.

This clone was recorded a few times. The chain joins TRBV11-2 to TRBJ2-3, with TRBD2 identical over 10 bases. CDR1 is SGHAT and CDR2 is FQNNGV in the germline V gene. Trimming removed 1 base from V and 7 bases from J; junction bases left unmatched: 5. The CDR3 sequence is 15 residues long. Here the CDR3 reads CASSLGASGSNTQYF. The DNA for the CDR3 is TGTGCCAGCAGCTTAGGCGCTAGCGGGAGTAATACGCAGTATTTT.

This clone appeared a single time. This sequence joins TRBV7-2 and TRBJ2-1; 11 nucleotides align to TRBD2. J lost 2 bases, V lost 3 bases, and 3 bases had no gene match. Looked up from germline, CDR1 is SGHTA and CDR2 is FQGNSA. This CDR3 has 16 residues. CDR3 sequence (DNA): TGTGCCAGCAGCTTCCAGACTAGCGGGGCCTACAATGAGCAGTTCTTC. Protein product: CASSFQTSGAYNEQFF.